This T cell receptor (beta chain) was identified in a study of blood T cells in healthy people across ages. Combining a sample-barcoded 5' primer with a J-beta primer mix, a second PCR ran for roughly 6 to 12 cycles. TCRdb reprocessed the 5' RACE reads with MiXCR, giving one entry per CDR3 protein. The sample yields approximately 1.5 million distinct CDR3 sequences, roughly 43% seen once. This CDR3 contains 14 residues. J lost 5 bases, V lost 6 bases, and 9 bases had no gene match. CDR1 is SQVTM, CDR2 ANQGSEA, per germline. The rearrangement uses TRBV29-1 and TRBJ2-5, with TRBD1 matching over 10 bases. The specimen was blood. The origin of this receptor is a woman between 18 and 29 years old in good health. The CDR3 DNA reads as TGCAGCGTCCTTAGGGACAGGGGTAGGGAGACCCAGTACTTC. It is translated as CSVLRDRGRETQYF.